Presented here are 22 T cell receptor beta chains from one specimen sequenced in a study of regulatory T cells in long-lasting Graves disease. Time point meaning: persistent/refractory GD, antithyroid drugs over 5 years with positive TRAb. RNA from PBMCs was the source of the TCR library. Both iRepertoire HTBI primers and Arm-PCR of CDR3 regions were used to build the TCR beta libraries. TCRdb reprocessed the multiplex PCR reads via MiXCR and lists one record per CDR3 protein. Found here are about 400,000 distinct CDR3 sequences, about 20% of them singletons; the top ten hold roughly 20%. Sample: peripheral blood mononuclear cells (PBMCs), taken when the disease was refractory, from a patient treated with antithyroid drugs. The origin of the receptors is a female donor with Graves disease.

This clonotype has more than one count but fewer than ten. This rearrangement joins TRBV6-1 to TRBJ2-2; 10 nucleotides agree with TRBD2. J lost 5 bases, V lost 5 bases, and 11 bases had no gene match. Germline-derived CDR1 and CDR2 are MNHNS and SASEGT. CDR3 size: 17 residues. CDR3 coding DNA: TGTGCCAGCAGTCCTCAGCTAGCGGGAGTCAAAACCGGGGAGCTGTTTTTT. Its translation: CASSPQLAGVKTGELFF.

A few counts support this clonotype. V usage is TRBV24-1 and J usage is TRBJ2-2, with D possibly being TRBD2 (5 bases). Between the trimmed V and J ends, which lost 0 bases and 3 bases, there was a span of 7 bases. Germline CDR1 is KGHDR and CDR2 is SFDVKD. CDR3 length equals 15 residues. As DNA, the CDR3 is TGTGCCACCAGTGATTTGCGGAGGTACACCGGGGAGCTGTTTTTT. Translated, it gives CATSDLRRYTGELFF.

This clonotype was found many times. The chain uses TRBV5-5 and TRBJ2-7; either TRBD1 or TRBD2 may fit D (5 bases each). The CDR3 loop spans 14 amino acids. The ends were cut back, 4 bases at V and 6 bases at J, with 17 bases in the middle. The germline V gene has CDR1 SGHKS and CDR2 YYEKEE (reference sequence). The CDR3 region is CASSRGVQAGEQYF. The CDR3 nucleotides are TGTGCCAGCAGCCGAGGGGTACAGGCGGGCGAGCAGTACTTC.

The rearrangement uses TRBV7-9 and TRBJ2-7; the D gene is possibly TRBD1 (5 bases). V was shortened by 5 bases and J by 0 bases, with 14 bases between the two germline ends. CDR3 length: 15 amino acids. Germline V lookup: CDR1 SEHNR, CDR2 FQNEAQ (reference sequence). CDR3 in DNA: TGTGCCAGCAGCGCCTCAGGGCCGAGCTCCTACGAGCAGTACTTC. The encoded protein is CASSASGPSSYEQYF. The whole variable domain, filled in from reference TRBV7-9 and TRBJ2-7, reads DTGVSQNPRHKITKRGQNVTFRCDPISEHNRLYWYRQTLGQGPEFLTYFQNEAQLEKSRLLSDRFSAERPKGSFSTLEIQRTEQGDSAMYLCASSASGPSSYEQYFGPGTRLTVT.

This clonotype was counted ten times or more. This chain uses TRBV12-3 or TRBV12-4 with TRBJ1-1; 8 bases line up with TRBD1. This CDR3 has 17 amino acids. The trim removed 5 bases at V and 0 bases at J, leaving 11 bases unmatched. The CDR3 bases are TGTGCCAGCAGTCCCGGACAGGGAACTTCCATGAACACTGAAGCTTTCTTT. Translated, it gives CASSPGQGTSMNTEAFF.

About this clonotype itself: This may be a read error, as it is one base from a much larger clone. The V gene is TRBV6-2 or TRBV6-3, the J gene TRBJ2-7; the D gene is possibly TRBD1 (5 bases). Germline V gene lookup returns CDR1 MNHEY and CDR2 SVGEGT. Trimming cost V 10 bases and J 6 bases, with 16 bases left between them. The CDR3 is made up of 12 amino acids. The CDR3 DNA reads TGTGCCATAGGGGCGAGAAGGGGCGAGCAGTACTTC. Amino acid sequence: CAIGARRGEQYF.

This clonotype occurred a few times. The J gene is TRBJ2-2, the V gene TRBV12-3 or TRBV12-4, with D unclear. Deletions cut 4 bases from V and 2 bases from J, with 11 bases between. This CDR3 region has 15 residues. CDR3 nucleotide sequence: TGTGCCAGCAGTTCTCGATCCTTTAACACCGGGGAGCTGTTTTTT. Translated, it gives CASSSRSFNTGELFF.

This clonotype was counted only a few times. J is TRBJ1-2 and V is TRBV10-2, with D unresolved. Germline V lookup: CDR1 WSHSY, CDR2 SAAADI. Trimming removed 0 bases at V and 6 bases at J, with 20 bases between. The CDR3 length is 17 residues. The DNA of the CDR3 is TGCGCCAGCAGTGAGTCTGCGGTTAAACTAACTGGGGATGGCTACACCTTC. Its protein is CASSESAVKLTGDGYTF.

This rearrangement joins TRBV18 to TRBJ2-7; 9 bases map to TRBD2. The CDR3 is 15 amino acids. V lost 2 bases to trimming and J lost 5 bases; unmatched junction nucleotides: 7. Looked up from germline, CDR1 is KGHSH and CDR2 is LQKENI. The CDR3 here is CASSPEVAGANEQYF. The CDR3 DNA reads as TGTGCCAGCTCACCAGAGGTAGCGGGAGCGAACGAGCAGTACTTC.

This clonotype turned up a few times. The chain joins TRBV7-2 to TRBJ1-1; TRBD1 matches 7 bases. Germline CDR1 reads SGHTA; CDR2 reads FQGNSA. The CDR3 contains 15 residues. Unmatched junction bases numbered 10, after V lost 5 bases and J lost 4 bases. The CDR3 region is CASSPRQGSTTEAFF. CDR3 coding DNA: TGTGCCAGCAGCCCTCGACAGGGAAGTACCACTGAAGCTTTCTTT.

The chain links TRBV3-1 to TRBJ1-4; perhaps TRBD1 as D (6 bases). With 6 bases removed from V and 8 bases from J, the gap between germline ends came to 16 bases. This CDR3 has 14 residues. Germline values: CDR1 LGHDT, CDR2 YNNKEL (reference sequence). This CDR3 reads CASRQGTQREKLFF. In DNA, the CDR3 is TGTGCCAGCAGGCAGGGGACGCAACGGGAAAAACTGTTTTTT.

V usage is TRBV28 and J usage is TRBJ2-4; 7 bases are a match to TRBD1. Germline CDR1 is MDHEN and CDR2 is SYDVKM. With 3 bases clipped from V and 0 bases from J, the junction kept 11 bases outside the gene matches. This CDR3 is 18 amino acids long. The CDR3 DNA reads TGTGCCAGCAGTTTGTTTCGGACAGGAGGATTAGCCAAAAACATTCAGTACTTC. Translating gives CASSLFRTGGLAKNIQYF. Looking up the rest from reference TRBV28 and TRBJ2-4 gives the full variable domain: DVKVTQSSRYLVKRTGEKVFLECVQDMDHENMFWYRQDPGLGLRLIYFSYDVKMKEKGDIPEGYSVSREKKERFSLILESASTNQTSMYLCASSLFRTGGLAKNIQYFGAGTRLSVL.

In its sample, this clonotype was seen many times. The chain has TRBV12-3 or TRBV12-4 and TRBJ2-7; D perhaps matches TRBD2 (6 bases). This CDR3 has 16 amino acids. The ends were cut back, 4 bases at V and 1 base at J, with 17 bases in the middle. Here the CDR3 reads CASSSSVLYHSYEQYF. The CDR3 nucleotides are TGTGCCAGCAGTTCTAGCGTGCTGTACCATTCCTACGAGCAGTACTTC.

This clonotype has more than one count but fewer than ten. This chain links TRBV29-1 with TRBJ2-7; D is undetermined. Germline V lookup: CDR1 SQVTM, CDR2 ANQGSEA. V was cut by 3 bases and J by 7 bases, with 4 bases left in between. This CDR3 region has 9 residues. The CDR3 DNA is TGCAGCGTTGATAGGGAGCAGTACTTC. Translating it yields CSVDREQYF.

V and J are TRBV6-6 and TRBJ2-6, with 7 bases fitting TRBD1. CDR1 is MNHNY, CDR2 SVGAGI, per germline (reference sequence). With V trimmed by 4 bases and J by 0 bases, 6 bases remained unmatched. The CDR3 spans 17 residues. CDR3 loop: CASSSLTGRSGANVLTF. Written as DNA, the CDR3 is TGTGCCAGCAGTTCTCTGACAGGGCGCTCTGGGGCCAACGTCCTGACTTTC.

This clonotype appeared many times. This sequence joins TRBV7-3 and TRBJ2-7; no definite D call. Trimming removed 3 bases from V and 4 bases from J, with 16 bases in between. Germline V lookup: CDR1 SGHTA, CDR2 FQGTGA. This CDR3 is built from 15 residues. CDR3 sequence reads: CASSFGPHFTYEQYF. The DNA of the CDR3 is TGTGCCAGCAGCTTTGGGCCTCACTTTACTTACGAGCAGTACTTC.

Ten or more counts support this clonotype. This chain links TRBV12-3 or TRBV12-4 with TRBJ2-7; 7 nucleotides align to TRBD1. CDR3 length equals 14 residues. V shed 5 bases and J 3 bases; nucleotides not matched to a gene: 7. As DNA, the CDR3 is TGTGCCAGCAGTCCTCCGGGACAGAACTACGAGCAGTACTTC. Translation: CASSPPGQNYEQYF.

V and J are TRBV5-1 and TRBJ1-5; D is uncertain. CDR3 size: 16 residues. Trimming stripped 0 bases from V and 0 bases from J, with 10 bases between. Germline-derived CDR1 and CDR2 are SGHRS and YFSETQ. CDR3 region: CASSLGPPYSNQPQHF. Here the CDR3 DNA reads TGCGCCAGCAGCTTGGGACCCCCCTATAGCAATCAGCCCCAGCATTTT.

This clonotype was seen many times. The chain couples TRBV5-1 to TRBJ1-1; D possibly corresponds to TRBD1 (6 bases). Germline CDR1 SGHRS, CDR2 YFSETQ. This CDR3 has 15 residues. The V end was cut by 4 bases, the J end by 0 bases, with 13 bases between. The CDR3 reads CASSLKGQLNTEAFF. The CDR3 region has the DNA TGCGCCAGCAGCCTTAAAGGACAGTTGAACACTGAAGCTTTCTTT.

The chain links TRBV27 to TRBJ2-2; D is perhaps TRBD2 (6 bases). V lost 8 bases, J lost 0 bases, and 16 bases lay in between. This CDR3 region has 16 residues. CDR1 is MNHEY, CDR2 SMNVEV, per germline (reference sequence). The CDR3 coding sequence is TGTGCCAGCGTAGCCCGGGGAGGTGCGAACACCGGGGAGCTGTTTTTT. This gives the protein CASVARGGANTGELFF.

The chain combines TRBV19 with TRBJ1-1, with TRBD1 matching over 8 bases. Germline assignment: CDR1 LNHDA and CDR2 SQIVND (reference sequence). This CDR3 contains 13 residues. Trimming cost V 10 bases and J 5 bases; bases outside gene matches: 9. CDR3 nucleotides: TGTGCCACGAGGGCAGGGGGCGCAACTGAAGCTTTCTTT. Protein sequence: CATRAGGATEAFF.

Ten or more counts support this clonotype. The CDR3 DNA reads as TGTGCCACGCGGAGCGCAAAAGTCTCAGGGGAAAACTCCTACGAGCAGTACTTC. Protein product: CATRSAKVSGENSYEQYF. The J gene is TRBJ2-7, the V gene TRBV10-3, with D tentatively TRBD1 (6 bases). With 10 bases removed from V and 0 bases from J, the gap between germline ends came to 28 bases. The germline V gene has CDR1 ENHRY and CDR2 SYGVKD. CDR3 size: 18 residues.